These 18 T cell receptor beta chains were all obtained from the same sample, sequenced in a study of T cell changes during pregnancy in multiple sclerosis. Here immunoSEQ multiplex PCR was the method, and the copy in TCRdb shows in-frame clones only, minus some. The sample yields approximately 44,000 clones, about 90% seen once. This sample comprised CD4+ T cells from peripheral blood mononuclear cells, obtained before pregnancy. These TCRs come from a female donor with multiple sclerosis, enrolled in a pregnancy study.

This chain links TRBV29-1 with TRBJ1-4, with D tentatively TRBD1 (5 bases). CDR1 is SQVTM and CDR2 is ANQGSEA in the germline V gene. The ends were cut back, 4 bases at V and 4 bases at J, with 13 bases in the middle. The CDR3 is made up of 14 amino acids. CDR3 protein: CSVAGAQDNEKLFF. The CDR3 nucleotides are TGCAGCGTTGCTGGGGCGCAGGATAATGAAAAACTGTTTTTT.

V usage is TRBV5-4 and J usage is TRBJ1-6, with a weak D call TRBD1 (6 bases). Trimming cost V 2 bases and J 7 bases, with 10 bases left between them. The germline gives CDR1 SGHNT, CDR2 YYREEE (reference sequence). The CDR3 contains 14 residues. The CDR3 bases are TGTGCCAGCAGCTTCCAGGGGACGAATTCACCCCTCCACTTT. Translated: CASSFQGTNSPLHF.

The J gene is TRBJ1-4, the V gene TRBV9, with 8 nucleotides matching TRBD1. J was trimmed by 14 bases and V by 0 bases; bases with no gene match: 9. Germline V gives CDR1 SGDLS, CDR2 YYNGEE. This CDR3 is 14 amino acids long. This CDR3 is CASSVEGQGARLFF. The CDR3 bases are TGTGCCAGCAGCGTAGAAGGGCAGGGGGCGAGGCTGTTTTTT.

The chain joins TRBV5-1 to TRBJ2-3; TRBD2 matches at 9 bases. The CDR3 is made up of 14 amino acids. V shed 4 bases, J shed 3 bases, and the junction held 3 bases outside the gene matches. CDR1 and CDR2 from the germline V gene are SGHRS and YFSETQ. CDR3 nucleotide sequence: TGCGCCAGCAGCCTAGGACTAGCGACAGATACGCAGTATTTT. Its translation is CASSLGLATDTQYF.

V gene TRBV7-3 combines with J gene TRBJ1-1, with TRBD1 identical over 7 bases. Per the germline V gene, CDR1 is SGHTA and CDR2 is FQGTGA. Trimming took 2 bases from V and 8 from J; bases not matched to a gene: 2. This CDR3 is built from 12 residues. The CDR3 sequence is CASSLGTEEAFF. The DNA for the CDR3 is TGTGCCAGCAGCTTAGGGACAGAAGAAGCTTTCTTT.

This clone was seen once. This chain joins TRBV5-1 and TRBJ2-3, with TRBD2 as a possible D gene (6 bases). Trimming left V 3 bases short and J 1 base short, with 18 bases between. CDR1 and CDR2 (germline): SGHRS, YFSETQ. The CDR3 spans 17 residues. CDR3 bases: TGCGCCAGCAGCTCTCCCACTGGAGGGCGAGGCACAGATACGCAGTATTTT. It specifies CASSSPTGGRGTDTQYF.

The CDR3 coding sequence is TGTGCCAGCAGCTTAGATAGAGAAAATCAGCCCCAGCATTTT. Protein product: CASSLDRENQPQHF. This sequence joins TRBV7-9 and TRBJ1-5; no reliable D call. V was trimmed by 1 base and J by 4 bases, leaving 8 bases between them. The CDR3 has 14 residues. Per the germline V gene, CDR1 is SEHNR and CDR2 is FQNEAQ (reference sequence).

The rearrangement links TRBV6-6 to TRBJ2-1; D is possibly TRBD2 (6 bases). The length of the CDR3 is 16 residues. Trimming shortened V by 6 bases and J by 6 bases, and 21 bases separated the two germline ends. CDR1 is MNHNY and CDR2 is SVGAGI in the germline V gene (reference sequence). CDR3 loop: CASSSAGGGRANEQFF. The CDR3, as DNA: TGTGCCAGCAGCTCTGCCGGGGGAGGACGGGCCAATGAGCAGTTCTTC.

The chain couples TRBV15 to TRBJ2-3; 8 nucleotides match TRBD1. Trimming removed 4 bases from V and 4 bases from J; junction bases left unmatched: 4. Germline V gene lookup returns CDR1 LNHNV and CDR2 YYDKDF (reference sequence). This CDR3 is 14 amino acids long. CDR3 sequence: CATSNGQGADTQYF. In DNA form, the CDR3 reads TGTGCCACCAGCAACGGACAGGGCGCAGATACGCAGTATTTT.

This chain joins TRBV7-6 and TRBJ2-2, with a possible D match to TRBD2 (7 bases). CDR3 length equals 16 residues. The V gene lost 1 base and the J gene lost 6 bases, with 15 bases spanning the gap. CDR1 is SGHVS, CDR2 FNYEAQ, per germline. The CDR3 is CASSLVGGPGAGELFF. The CDR3 DNA follows: TGTGCCAGCAGCTTAGTCGGGGGGCCGGGGGCCGGGGAGCTGTTTTTT.

The chain couples TRBV6-5 to TRBJ2-5, with D maybe TRBD1 (6 bases). V lost 6 bases to trimming and J lost 4 bases, with 15 bases between them. Looked up from germline, CDR1 is MNHEY and CDR2 is SVGAGI. There are 14 residues in the CDR3. The DNA for the CDR3 is TGTGCCAGCAGACTCCCTGGCAGGGGAGAGACCCAGTACTTC. Encoded protein: CASRLPGRGETQYF.

The chain combines TRBV12-5 with TRBJ1-2, with 8 bases that match TRBD1. V gave up 2 bases and J gave up 13 bases; unmatched junction bases: 6. In germline, CDR1 is LGHNT, CDR2 FRNRAP. The CDR3 runs to 12 residues. The CDR3, as DNA: TGTGCTAGTGGTTTGCTGGCAGGGGGCCTCACCTTC. Protein: CASGLLAGGLTF.

V usage is TRBV19 and J usage is TRBJ2-7; a possible D gene is TRBD2 (7 bases). Germline loops: CDR1 LNHDA, CDR2 SQIVND (reference sequence). The V end lost 7 bases, the J end lost 4 bases, and 20 bases lay between the germline ends. The length of the CDR3 is 15 residues. Here the CDR3 DNA reads TGTGCCAGTACCAAAACCATGGAGGGGGGGTACGAGCAGTACTTC. Translated: CASTKTMEGGYEQYF.

This chain connects TRBV7-3 to TRBJ2-3, with TRBD2 as a possible D gene (5 bases). Germline V gives CDR1 SGHTA, CDR2 FQGTGA. This CDR3 comprises 14 residues. The V end was cut by 1 base, the J end by 5 bases, with 10 bases between. CDR3 nucleotide sequence: TGTGCCAGCAGCTTAATTCACGGGGAAGATACGCAGTATTTT. Translating it yields CASSLIHGEDTQYF. Filled out from reference TRBV7-3 and TRBJ2-3, the complete variable domain reads GAGVSQTPSNKVTEKGKYVELRCDPISGHTALYWYRQSLGQGPEFLIYFQGTGAADDSGLPNDRFFAVRPEGSVSTLKIQRTERGDSAVYLCASSLIHGEDTQYFGPGTRLTVL.

This clone was seen only a few times. The chain combines TRBV11-2 with TRBJ2-7; 7 bases map to TRBD1. V lost 3 bases, J lost 2 bases, and 4 bases stayed unmatched. Germline V gene lookup returns CDR1 SGHAT and CDR2 FQNNGV. CDR3 length: 14 residues. CDR3 in amino acids: CASSLVGGTYEQYF. The CDR3 DNA follows: TGTGCCAGCAGCTTGGTAGGGGGCACCTACGAGCAGTACTTC.

As DNA, the CDR3 is TGTGCCAGCAGCTTGAGGGGCAGCAATCAGCCCCAGCATTTT. Translated, it gives CASSLRGSNQPQHF. The V and J genes are TRBV5-6 and TRBJ1-5; D might be TRBD1 (5 bases). V was trimmed by 1 base and J by 1 base, leaving 6 bases between them. CDR3 length: 14 residues. Germline loops: CDR1 SGHDT, CDR2 YYEEEE.

This sequence joins TRBV6-5 and TRBJ2-4, with 9 bases fitting TRBD2. The ends lost 6 bases at V and 6 bases at J; junction bases unmatched: 9. Germline CDR1 and CDR2: MNHEY and SVGAGI. The CDR3 covers 15 residues. The DNA of the CDR3 is TGTGCCAGCAGCAACCCCGGGACTAGCAGAAACATTCAGTACTTC. Protein: CASSNPGTSRNIQYF.

This chain links TRBV7-9 with TRBJ2-1; TRBD2 is a possible D gene (5 bases). Deletions cut 5 bases from V and 7 bases from J, with 15 bases between. The CDR3 extends over 14 amino acids. The germline V gene encodes CDR1 SEHNR and CDR2 FQNEAQ (reference sequence). CDR3 nucleotides: TGTGCCAGCAGCGCACGGACTCGCAGGAATGAGCAGTTCTTC. Translated: CASSARTRRNEQFF.